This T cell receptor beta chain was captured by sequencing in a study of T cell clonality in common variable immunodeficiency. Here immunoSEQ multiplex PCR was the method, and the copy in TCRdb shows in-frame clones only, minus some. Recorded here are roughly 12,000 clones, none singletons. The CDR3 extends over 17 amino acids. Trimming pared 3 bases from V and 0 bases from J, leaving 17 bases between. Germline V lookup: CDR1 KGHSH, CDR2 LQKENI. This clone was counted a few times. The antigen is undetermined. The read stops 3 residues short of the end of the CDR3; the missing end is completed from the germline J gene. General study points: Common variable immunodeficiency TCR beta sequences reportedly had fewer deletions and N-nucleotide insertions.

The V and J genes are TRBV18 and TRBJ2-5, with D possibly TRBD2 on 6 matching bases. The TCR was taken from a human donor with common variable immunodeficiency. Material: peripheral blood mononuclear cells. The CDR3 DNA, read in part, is TGTGCCAGCTCACCCCTAGCCTCGCGGGGTTACCAAGAGACC. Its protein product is CASSPLASRGYQET. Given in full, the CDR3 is CASSPLASRGYQETQYF.